Following are 2 T cell receptor beta chains from one sample sequenced in a study of brain T cells in children with intractable seizures. Assay used: immunoSEQ multiplex PCR; TCRdb lists only in-frame clones, some missing. The data contain 340,000 or so clones, about 94% of them seen just once; the ten biggest clones take up roughly 5.8%. Documented time point: blood from clinic visit 5 months post-surgery; TSC patient then seizure free. The specimen was peripheral blood, collected 4 to 5 months after surgery. The source of these receptors is a boy younger than two with tuberous sclerosis and intractable seizures.

This sequence joins TRBV19 and TRBJ2-1, with TRBD1 as a possible D gene (7 bases). Germline V gives CDR1 LNHDA, CDR2 SQIVND (reference sequence). The V gene lost 6 bases and the J gene lost 4 bases, with 16 bases spanning the gap. There are 15 residues in the CDR3. CDR3 coding DNA: TGTGCCAGTAGCCCTCAGGGGGGCGGGTACAATGAGCAGTTCTTC. Translating it yields CASSPQGGGYNEQFF.

This clone was seen a few times. This sample includes further DNA sequences coding for the same CDR3. The genes are TRBV7-9 and TRBJ2-7; the D is unclear. Germline V gene sequence: CDR1 SEHNR, CDR2 FQNEAQ (reference sequence). V gave up 4 bases and J gave up 3 bases, with 4 bases separating them. The CDR3 totals 11 residues. CDR3 DNA: TGTGCCAGCAGCTCCCGCTACGAGCAGTACTTC. Translating it yields CASSSRYEQYF.